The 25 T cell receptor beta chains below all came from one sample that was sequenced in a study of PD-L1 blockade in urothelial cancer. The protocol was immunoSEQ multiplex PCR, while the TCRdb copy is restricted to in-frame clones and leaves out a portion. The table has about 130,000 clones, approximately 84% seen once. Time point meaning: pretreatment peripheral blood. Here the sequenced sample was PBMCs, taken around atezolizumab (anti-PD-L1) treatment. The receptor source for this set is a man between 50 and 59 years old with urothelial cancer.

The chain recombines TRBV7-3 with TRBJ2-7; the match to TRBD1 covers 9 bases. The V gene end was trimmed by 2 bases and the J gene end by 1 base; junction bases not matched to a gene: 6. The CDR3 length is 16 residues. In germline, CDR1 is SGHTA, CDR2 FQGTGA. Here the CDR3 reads CASSLVGQGRSYEQYF. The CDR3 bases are TGTGCCAGCAGCTTAGTGGGACAGGGTAGGTCCTACGAGCAGTACTTC.

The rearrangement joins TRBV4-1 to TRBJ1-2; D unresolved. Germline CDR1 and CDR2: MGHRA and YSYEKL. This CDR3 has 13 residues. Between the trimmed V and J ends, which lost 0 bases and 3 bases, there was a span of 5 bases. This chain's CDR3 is CASSQEADYGYTF. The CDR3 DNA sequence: TGCGCCAGCAGCCAAGAGGCGGACTATGGCTACACCTTC.

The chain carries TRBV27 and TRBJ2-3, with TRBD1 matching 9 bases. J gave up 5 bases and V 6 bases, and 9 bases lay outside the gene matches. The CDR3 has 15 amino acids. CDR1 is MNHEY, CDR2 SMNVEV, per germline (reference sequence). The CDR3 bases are TGTGCCAGCAGGACTACGGGACAGGGTCGAGATACGCAGTATTTT. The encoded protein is CASRTTGQGRDTQYF.

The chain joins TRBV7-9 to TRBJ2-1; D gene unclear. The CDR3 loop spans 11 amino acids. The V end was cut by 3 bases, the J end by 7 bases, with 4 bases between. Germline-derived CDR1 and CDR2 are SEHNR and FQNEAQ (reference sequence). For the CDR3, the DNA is TGTGCCAGCAGCTTTAGTAATGAGCAGTTCTTC. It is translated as CASSFSNEQFF.

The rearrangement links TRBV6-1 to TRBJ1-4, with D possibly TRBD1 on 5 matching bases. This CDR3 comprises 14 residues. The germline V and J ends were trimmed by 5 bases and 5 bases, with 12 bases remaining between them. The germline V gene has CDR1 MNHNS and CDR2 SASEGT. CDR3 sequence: CASSPTDENEKLFF. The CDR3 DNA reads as TGTGCCAGCAGTCCGACAGATGAAAATGAAAAACTGTTTTTT.

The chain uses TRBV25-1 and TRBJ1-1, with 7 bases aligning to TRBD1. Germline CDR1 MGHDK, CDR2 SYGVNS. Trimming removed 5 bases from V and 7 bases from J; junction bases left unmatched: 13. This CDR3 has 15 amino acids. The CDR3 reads CASSRALQGQNEAFF. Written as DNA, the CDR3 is TGTGCCAGCAGTCGAGCCCTACAGGGGCAGAATGAAGCTTTCTTT.

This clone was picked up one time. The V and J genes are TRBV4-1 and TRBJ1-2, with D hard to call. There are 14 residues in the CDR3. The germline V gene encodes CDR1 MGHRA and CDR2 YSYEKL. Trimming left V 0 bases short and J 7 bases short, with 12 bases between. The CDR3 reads CASSQEFHQAGYTF. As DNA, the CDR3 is TGCGCCAGCAGCCAAGAATTCCACCAGGCTGGCTACACCTTC.

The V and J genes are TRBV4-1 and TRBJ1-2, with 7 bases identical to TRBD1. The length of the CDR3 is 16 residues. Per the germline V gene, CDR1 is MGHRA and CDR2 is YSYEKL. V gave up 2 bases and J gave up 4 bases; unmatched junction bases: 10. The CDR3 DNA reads TGCGCCAGCAGCCAACCCGGGACAGCTGGGGCCTATGGCTACACCTTC. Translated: CASSQPGTAGAYGYTF.

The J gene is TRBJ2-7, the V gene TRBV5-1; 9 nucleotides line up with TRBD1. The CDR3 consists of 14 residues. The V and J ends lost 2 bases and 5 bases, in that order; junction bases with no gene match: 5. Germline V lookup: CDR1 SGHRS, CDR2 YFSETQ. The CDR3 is CASSFTGTGNEQYF. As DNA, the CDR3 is TGCGCCAGCAGCTTCACCGGGACAGGGAACGAGCAGTACTTC.

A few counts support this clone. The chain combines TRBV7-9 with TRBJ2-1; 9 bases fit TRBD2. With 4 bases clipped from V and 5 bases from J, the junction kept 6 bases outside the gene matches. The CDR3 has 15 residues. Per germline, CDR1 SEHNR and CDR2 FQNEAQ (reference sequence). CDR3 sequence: CASSSHASGNNEQFF. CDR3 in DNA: TGTGCCAGCAGCTCCCATGCTAGCGGGAACAATGAGCAGTTCTTC.

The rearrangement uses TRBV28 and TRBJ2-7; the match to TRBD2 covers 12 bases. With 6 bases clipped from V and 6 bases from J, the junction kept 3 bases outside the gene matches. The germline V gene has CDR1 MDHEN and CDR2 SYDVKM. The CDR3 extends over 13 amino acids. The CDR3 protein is CASSPGLAGEQYF. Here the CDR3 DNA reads TGTGCCAGCAGCCCGGGACTAGCGGGCGAGCAGTACTTC.

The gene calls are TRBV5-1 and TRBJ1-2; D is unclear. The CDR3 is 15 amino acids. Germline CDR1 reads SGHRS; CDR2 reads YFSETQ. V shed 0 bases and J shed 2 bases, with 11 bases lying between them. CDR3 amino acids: CASSLGARANYGYTF. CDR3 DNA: TGCGCCAGCAGCTTGGGGGCCAGAGCAAACTATGGCTACACCTTC. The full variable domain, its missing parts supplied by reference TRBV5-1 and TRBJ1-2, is KAGVTQTPRYLIKTRGQQVTLSCSPISGHRSVSWYQQTPGQGLQFLFEYFSETQRNKGNFPGRFSGRQFSNSRSEMNVSTLELGDSALYLCASSLGARANYGYTFGSGTRLTVV.

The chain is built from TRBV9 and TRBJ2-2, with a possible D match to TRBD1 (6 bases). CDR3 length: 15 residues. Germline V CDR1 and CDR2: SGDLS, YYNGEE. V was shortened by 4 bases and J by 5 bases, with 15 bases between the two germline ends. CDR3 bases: TGTGCCAGCAGCCCGGAGAGACAGGTGACCGGGGAGCTGTTTTTT. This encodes CASSPERQVTGELFF.

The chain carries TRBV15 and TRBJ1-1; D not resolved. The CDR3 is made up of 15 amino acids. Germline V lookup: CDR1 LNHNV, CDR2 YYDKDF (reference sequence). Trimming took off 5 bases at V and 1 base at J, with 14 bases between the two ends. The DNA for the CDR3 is TGTGCCACCAGCGCCCTTCCCGCAGAGAACACTGAAGCTTTCTTT. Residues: CATSALPAENTEAFF.

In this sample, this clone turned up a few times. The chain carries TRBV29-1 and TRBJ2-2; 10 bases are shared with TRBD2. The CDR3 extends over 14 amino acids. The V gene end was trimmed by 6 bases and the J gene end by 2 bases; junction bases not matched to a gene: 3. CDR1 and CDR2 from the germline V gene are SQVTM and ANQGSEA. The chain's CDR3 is CSVIAGGNTGELFF. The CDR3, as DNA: TGCAGCGTGATAGCGGGGGGTAACACCGGGGAGCTGTTTTTT.

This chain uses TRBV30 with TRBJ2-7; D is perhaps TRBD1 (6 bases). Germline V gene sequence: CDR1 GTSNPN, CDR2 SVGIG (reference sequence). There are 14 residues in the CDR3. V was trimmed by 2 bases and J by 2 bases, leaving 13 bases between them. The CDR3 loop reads CAWSPWDKPYEQYF. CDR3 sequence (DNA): TGTGCCTGGAGTCCATGGGACAAGCCCTACGAGCAGTACTTC.

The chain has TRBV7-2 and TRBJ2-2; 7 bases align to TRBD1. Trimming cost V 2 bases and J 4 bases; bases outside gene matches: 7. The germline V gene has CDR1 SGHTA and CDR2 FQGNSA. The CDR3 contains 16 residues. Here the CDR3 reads CASSLQGTAPTGELFF. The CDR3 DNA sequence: TGTGCCAGCAGCTTACAGGGGACAGCACCCACCGGGGAGCTGTTTTTT.

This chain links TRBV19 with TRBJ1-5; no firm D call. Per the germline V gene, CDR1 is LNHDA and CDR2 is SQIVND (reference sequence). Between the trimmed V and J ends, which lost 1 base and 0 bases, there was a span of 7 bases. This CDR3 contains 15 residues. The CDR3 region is CASSIGTLSNQPQHF. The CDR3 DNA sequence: TGTGCCAGTAGTATAGGAACTCTTAGCAATCAGCCCCAGCATTTT.

CDR3 coding DNA: TGTGCCAGCAGCGACCCGGGACAGGATGGGGTCACTGAAGCTTTCTTT. This gives the protein CASSDPGQDGVTEAFF. V usage is TRBV21-1 and J usage is TRBJ1-1; the D segment call TRBD1 is taken from the table without a DNA check. TRBV21-1 is reported as a pseudogene. The CDR3 extends over 16 amino acids.

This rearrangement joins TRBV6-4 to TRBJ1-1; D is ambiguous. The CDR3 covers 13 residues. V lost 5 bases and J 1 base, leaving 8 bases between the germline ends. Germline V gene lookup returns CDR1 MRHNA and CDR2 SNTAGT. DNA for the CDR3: TGTGCCAGCAGTTTGGACTGGAACACTGAAGCTTTCTTT. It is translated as CASSLDWNTEAFF.

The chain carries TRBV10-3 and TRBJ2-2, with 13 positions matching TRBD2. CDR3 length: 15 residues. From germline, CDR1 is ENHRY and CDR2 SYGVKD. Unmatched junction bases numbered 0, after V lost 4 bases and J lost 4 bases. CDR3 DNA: TGTGCCATCAGTGGACTAGCGGGGGGCACCGGGGAGCTGTTTTTT. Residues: CAISGLAGGTGELFF.

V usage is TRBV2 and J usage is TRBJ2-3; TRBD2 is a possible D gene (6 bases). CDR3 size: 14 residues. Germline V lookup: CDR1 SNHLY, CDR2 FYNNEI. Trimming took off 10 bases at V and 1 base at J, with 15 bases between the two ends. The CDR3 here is CANKEGFGTDTQYF. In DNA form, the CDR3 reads TGTGCCAACAAGGAGGGTTTTGGCACAGATACGCAGTATTTT.

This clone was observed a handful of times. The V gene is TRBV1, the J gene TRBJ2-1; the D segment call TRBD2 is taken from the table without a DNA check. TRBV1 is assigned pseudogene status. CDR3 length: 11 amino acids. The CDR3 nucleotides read TGCACCAGCAGCCGTTTTAGTGAGCAGTTCTTC. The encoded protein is CTSSRFSEQFF.

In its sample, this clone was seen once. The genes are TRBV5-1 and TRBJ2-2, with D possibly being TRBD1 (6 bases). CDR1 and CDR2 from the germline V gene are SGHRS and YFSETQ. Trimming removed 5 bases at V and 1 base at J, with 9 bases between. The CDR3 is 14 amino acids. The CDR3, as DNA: TGCGCCAGCAGAACGGGACAGAACACCGGGGAGCTGTTTTTT. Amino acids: CASRTGQNTGELFF. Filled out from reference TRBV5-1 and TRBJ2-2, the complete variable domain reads KAGVTQTPRYLIKTRGQQVTLSCSPISGHRSVSWYQQTPGQGLQFLFEYFSETQRNKGNFPGRFSGRQFSNSRSEMNVSTLELGDSALYLCASRTGQNTGELFFGEGSRLTVL.

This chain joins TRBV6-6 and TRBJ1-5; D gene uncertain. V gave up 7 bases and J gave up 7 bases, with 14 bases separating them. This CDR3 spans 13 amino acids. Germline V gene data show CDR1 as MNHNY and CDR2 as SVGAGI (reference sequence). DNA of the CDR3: TGTGCCAGCATAAACGGAGCGCGACAGCCCCAGCATTTT. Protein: CASINGARQPQHF.